A single sample gave rise to the 10 T cell receptor beta chains below, sequenced in a study of CD8+ T cells in alopecia areata. cDNA prepared by RNA extraction and subsequent reverse transcription served as the template for sequencing. The method was immunoSEQ multiplex PCR; TCRdb's version includes in-frame clones alone and lacks a portion of them. The sample has 110,000 or so clones; 35% to 45% are singletons. Sequencing was performed on CD4+ T cells sorted from blood. The receptors come from a human donor with alopecia areata.

The chain uses TRBV18 and TRBJ2-5, with D possibly matching TRBD2 (6 bases). The CDR3 extends over 14 amino acids. The V gene lost 2 bases and the J gene lost 5 bases, with 12 bases spanning the gap. Looked up from germline, CDR1 is KGHSH and CDR2 is LQKENI. In DNA, the CDR3 is TGTGCCAGCTCACCAGGAGGGCCGGGGGAGACCCAGTACTTC. Its translation: CASSPGGPGETQYF.

V is TRBV21-1 and J is TRBJ2-1; the table gives TRBD1 as D, unverified against the DNA. TRBV21-1 is a listed pseudogene. This CDR3 has 16 amino acids. CDR3 in DNA: TGTGCCAGCAGCAAAGGTCCCAGGGCCGAATACAATGAGCAGTTCTTC. Translated: CASSKGPRAEYNEQFF.

The gene calls are TRBV5-1 and TRBJ2-1; 11 bases fit TRBD2. This CDR3 has 16 residues. Germline CDR1 and CDR2: SGHRS and YFSETQ. V dropped 0 bases and J dropped 3; count of bases not matched to a gene: 2. The CDR3 DNA sequence: TGCGCCAGCAGCTTGGATCTAGCGGGAGGCTACAATGAGCAGTTCTTC. Translation: CASSLDLAGGYNEQFF.

This clone was counted only a few times. The genes are TRBV29-1 and TRBJ2-5; D perhaps matches TRBD2 (6 bases). Germline CDR1 reads SQVTM; CDR2 reads ANQGSEA. CDR3 length: 13 amino acids. V was shortened by 7 bases and J by 2 bases, with 14 bases between the two germline ends. This CDR3 reads CSARGGSQETQYF. For the CDR3, the DNA is TGCAGCGCCCGCGGAGGGTCTCAAGAGACCCAGTACTTC. The variable domain in full, completed from reference TRBV29-1 and TRBJ2-5, reads SAVISQKPSRDICQRGTSLTIQCQVDSQVTMMFWYRQQPGQSLTLIATANQGSEATYESGFVIDKFPISRPNLTFSTLTVSNMSPEDSSIYLCSARGGSQETQYFGPGTRLLVL.

This clone turned up a few times. This chain links TRBV29-1 with TRBJ2-3; maybe TRBD1 (6 bases). The CDR3 extends over 13 amino acids. CDR1 and CDR2 from the germline V gene are SQVTM and ANQGSEA. V was pared by 1 base and J by 4 bases, with 9 bases between. This chain's CDR3 is CSVEAGVADTQYF. The CDR3 coding sequence is TGCAGCGTTGAAGCAGGGGTGGCAGATACGCAGTATTTT.

A few counts support this clone. The V call is TRBV18, the J call TRBJ2-7; possibly TRBD1 for D (6 bases). The V end lost 6 bases, the J end lost 2 bases, and 17 bases lay between the germline ends. Germline CDR1 KGHSH, CDR2 LQKENI. CDR3 length: 15 amino acids. CDR3 DNA: TGTGCCAGCTCCCGAGGGGATCCAGGGGCCTACGAGCAGTACTTC. Translating it yields CASSRGDPGAYEQYF.

J is TRBJ2-5 and V is TRBV4-1; D remains unclear. The CDR3 totals 15 residues. V lost 1 base to trimming and J lost 0 bases, with 9 bases between them. Germline CDR1 MGHRA, CDR2 YSYEKL. For the CDR3, the DNA is TGCGCCAGCAGCCAAGGACGCACGTACCAAGAGACCCAGTACTTC. Protein sequence: CASSQGRTYQETQYF.

This clone has more than one count but fewer than ten. The rearrangement links TRBV14 to TRBJ2-3; the D gene is possibly TRBD1 (5 bases). The length of the CDR3 is 13 residues. Germline assignment: CDR1 SGHDN and CDR2 FVKESK. V lost 0 bases and J 9 bases, leaving 10 bases between the germline ends. The CDR3 region has the DNA TGTGCCAGCAGCCAAGATCCCAGGGTGACGCAGTATTTT. Amino acid sequence: CASSQDPRVTQYF. The variable domain in full, with the rest retrieved from reference TRBV14 and TRBJ2-3, is EAGVTQFPSHSVIEKGQTVTLRCDPISGHDNLYWYRRVMGKEIKFLLHFVKESKQDESGMPNNRFLAERTGGTYSTLKVQPAELEDSGVYFCASSQDPRVTQYFGPGTRLTVL.

This clone was seen only a few times. This chain connects TRBV30 to TRBJ2-7; perhaps TRBD1 as D (5 bases). Germline V CDR1 and CDR2: GTSNPN, SVGIG (reference sequence). The germline V and J ends were trimmed by 4 bases and 2 bases, with 9 bases remaining between them. This CDR3 has 12 residues. The CDR3 loop is CAWKGAPYEQYF. For the CDR3, the DNA is TGTGCCTGGAAAGGGGCCCCCTACGAGCAGTACTTC.

The CDR3 coding sequence is TGTGCCAGCAGTTCCCGGGAGGGGAAGAACTATGGCTACACCTTC. Translation: CASSSREGKNYGYTF. This chain connects TRBV6-6 to TRBJ1-2; a possible D gene is TRBD1 (5 bases). The CDR3 is 15 amino acids. The V end was cut by 4 bases, the J end by 2 bases, with 14 bases between. Per the germline V gene, CDR1 is MNHNY and CDR2 is SVGAGI (reference sequence).